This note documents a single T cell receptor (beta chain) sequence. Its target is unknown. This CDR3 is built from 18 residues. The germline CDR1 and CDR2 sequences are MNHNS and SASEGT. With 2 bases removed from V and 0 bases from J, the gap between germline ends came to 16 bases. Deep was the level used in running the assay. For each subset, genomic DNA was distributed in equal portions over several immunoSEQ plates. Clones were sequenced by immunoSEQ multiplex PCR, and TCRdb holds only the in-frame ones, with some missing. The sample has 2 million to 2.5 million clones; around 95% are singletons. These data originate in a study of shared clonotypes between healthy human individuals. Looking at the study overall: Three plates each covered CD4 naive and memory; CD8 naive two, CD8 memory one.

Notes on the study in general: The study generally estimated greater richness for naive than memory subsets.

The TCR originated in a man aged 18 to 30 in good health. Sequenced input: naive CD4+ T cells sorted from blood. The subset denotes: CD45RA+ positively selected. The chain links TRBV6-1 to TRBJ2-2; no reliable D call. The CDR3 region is CASSERLGLTSNTGELFF. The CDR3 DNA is TGTGCCAGCAGTGAAAGGCTCGGTCTAACATCGAACACCGGGGAGCTGTTTTTT.